These 2 T cell receptor beta chains were sequenced from one sample in a study of blood T cell repertoires in COVID-19. This table comes from immunoSEQ multiplex PCR, and its TCRdb copy is limited to in-frame clones, with some not included. There are around 300,000 clones in the sample; 75% to 90% occur only once, and roughly 2.3% lies in the top ten. Material for sequencing was PBMCs or T cells enriched from blood (not recorded which). Receptors were obtained from a woman aged 18 to 35 who had recovered from COVID-19.

The chain employs TRBV28 and TRBJ1-2, with 7 nucleotides matching TRBD1. This CDR3 contains 14 residues. The J segment lost 7 bases and the V segment lost 6 bases, leaving 11 bases of the junction unmatched. Germline CDR1 is MDHEN and CDR2 is SYDVKM. As DNA, the CDR3 is TGTGCCAGCAGCCTAGGACAGGATATCGGTGGCTACACCTTC. Translating gives CASSLGQDIGGYTF.

The J gene is TRBJ2-5, the V gene TRBV27; TRBD1 might be the D (7 bases). V shed 6 bases and J shed 5 bases, with 16 bases lying between them. The CDR3 is made up of 14 amino acids. Germline CDR1 is MNHEY and CDR2 is SMNVEV (reference sequence). The DNA of the CDR3 is TGTGCCAGCAGGGAGGGGACAGCTTGGGAGACCCAGTACTTC. The encoded protein is CASREGTAWETQYF.